This entry lists 7 T cell receptor beta chains sequenced from one sample in a study of blood T cell repertoires in COVID-19. The repertoire was sequenced with immunoSEQ multiplex PCR; TCRdb's copy has only in-frame clones and lacks some. The sample lists 260,000 or so clones, roughly 86% occurring once. Material for sequencing was peripheral blood. The source is a man aged 18 to 29 with active or convalescent COVID-19.

This sequence joins TRBV5-6 and TRBJ1-6, with unresolved D. V lost 0 bases, J lost 5 bases, and 6 bases lay in between. There are 14 residues in the CDR3. CDR1 and CDR2 (germline): SGHDT, YYEEEE. CDR3 DNA sequence: TGTGCCAGCAGCTTGGACCTAGATAATTCACCCCTCCACTTT. It translates to CASSLDLDNSPLHF. The full variable domain, with the rest looked up from reference TRBV5-6 and TRBJ1-6, is DAGVTQSPTHLIKTRGQQVTLRCSPKSGHDTVSWYQQALGQGPQFIFQYYEEEERQRGNFPDRFSGHQFPNYSSELNVNALLLGDSALYLCASSLDLDNSPLHFGNGTRLTVT.

The chain recombines TRBV10-1 with TRBJ1-1; no firm D call. V was pared by 5 bases and J by 0 bases, with 7 bases between. The CDR3 is 13 residues long. Germline V gives CDR1 WNHNN, CDR2 SYGVQD (reference sequence). The CDR3: CASSSNVNTEAFF. The CDR3 nucleotides are TGCGCCAGCAGTAGCAATGTGAACACTGAAGCTTTCTTT.

The rearrangement links TRBV5-1 to TRBJ2-6, with D tentatively TRBD1 (6 bases). Germline values: CDR1 SGHRS, CDR2 YFSETQ. V was shortened by 0 bases and J by 3 bases, with 13 bases between the two germline ends. The CDR3 length is 17 residues. Written as DNA, the CDR3 is TGCGCCAGCAGCTTGGGGGCAGGGGCGCGTGGGGCCAACGTCCTGACTTTC. It codes for CASSLGAGARGANVLTF. Combining the CDR3 with reference TRBV5-1 and TRBJ2-6 gives the whole variable domain KAGVTQTPRYLIKTRGQQVTLSCSPISGHRSVSWYQQTPGQGLQFLFEYFSETQRNKGNFPGRFSGRQFSNSRSEMNVSTLELGDSALYLCASSLGAGARGANVLTFGAGSRLTVL.

The V gene is TRBV29-1, the J gene TRBJ2-7; D gene unclear. V was cut by 5 bases and J by 1 base, with 12 bases left in between. The CDR3 has 13 amino acids. Germline V gene lookup returns CDR1 SQVTM and CDR2 ANQGSEA. The CDR3 DNA is TGCAGCGTTAAGTCTCCGGTTTCCTACGAGCAGTACTTC. This sequence encodes CSVKSPVSYEQYF.

The chain is built from TRBV21-1 and TRBJ1-6; TRBD1, the table's D call, lacks a check against the DNA. TRBV21-1 is noted as a pseudogene. The CDR3 contains 16 residues. DNA for the CDR3: TGTGCCAGCAGCAAAGGGACAGGTTCTTATAATTCACCCCTCCACTTT. Translating gives CASSKGTGSYNSPLHF.

The chain uses TRBV7-2 and TRBJ1-1, with D maybe TRBD1 (6 bases). V lost 8 bases and J lost 1, with 11 bases in between. CDR1 SGHTA and CDR2 FQGNSA come from the germline V gene. The CDR3 totals 13 residues. CDR3 nucleotides: TGTGCCAGCTCCGGCAGGGGGAACACTGAAGCTTTCTTT. Its translation is CASSGRGNTEAFF.

This clone was detected once. A far bigger clonotype differs at one base, so this is likely a read error. The genes are TRBV5-6 and TRBJ1-1; 9 nucleotides align to TRBD1. From germline, CDR1 is SGHDT and CDR2 YYEEEE. The junction had 3 bases not matched to a gene; V was cut back by 3 bases and J by 3 bases. The CDR3 is 14 residues long. CDR3 DNA: TGTGCCAGCAGCTGGGGGACAGGGTACACTGAAGCTTTCTTT. Translating gives CASSWGTGYTEAFF.